Detailed here is one T cell receptor (beta chain). Antigen unknown. These data are taken from a study of cytomegalovirus exposure and HLA in healthy donors. Study at large: Among the approximately 400 genotyped donors, 81% were placed in the Caucasian-associated ancestry cluster.

V lost 6 bases, J lost 3 bases, and 17 bases lay in between. The CDR3 loop spans 15 amino acids. Germline V gene data show CDR1 as PRHDT and CDR2 as FYEKMQ (reference sequence). Study results and caveats: Immune exposure information comprised only CMV serostatus. For most TCR beta V segments, an earlier analysis put the productive rate at about 87% or about 30% of the time.

PCR amplification relied on 60 Vbeta primers (plus 13 Jbeta primers). Clones were sequenced by immunoSEQ multiplex PCR, and TCRdb holds only the in-frame ones, with some missing. In the table there are about 88,000 clones, 85% to 90% of which are singletons. The TCR originated in a man younger than 35 in good health and CMV-seronegative. Sequences were obtained from PBMCs. This chain connects TRBV13 to TRBJ1-2; D might be TRBD1 (5 bases). In DNA, the CDR3 is TGTGCCAGCAGGACGCGGGGGGGGGATTACTATGGCTACACCTTC. Translation: CASRTRGGDYYGYTF.